Shown below are 18 T cell receptor beta chains from a single sample sequenced in a study of shared clonotypes between healthy human individuals. TCRdb's copy holds only in-frame clones and misses some; the assay was immunoSEQ multiplex PCR. The data contain about 2.4 million clones, roughly nine tenths of them singletons. The source material was naive CD4+ T cells sorted from blood. Subset: CD45RA+ positively selected. These receptors were obtained from a man younger than 30 in good health.

The chain recombines TRBV30 with TRBJ2-7; unclear D gene. The germline V gene has CDR1 GTSNPN and CDR2 SVGIG (reference sequence). The CDR3 is 13 amino acids. The V end was cut by 0 bases, the J end by 5 bases, with 11 bases between. As DNA, the CDR3 is TGTGCCTGGAGTGTAGAGGCCTTCGACGAGCAGTACTTC. It codes for CAWSVEAFDEQYF.

The chain joins TRBV4-1 to TRBJ2-5, with D possibly being TRBD1 or TRBD2 (6 bases each). The CDR3 is 18 amino acids. CDR1 is MGHRA, CDR2 YSYEKL, per germline. The ends were cut back, 2 bases at V and 4 bases at J, with 23 bases in the middle. CDR3 DNA sequence: TGCGCCAGCAGCCAAAAAGGGGCTAGCGTCGTAGGGGGAGAGACCCAGTACTTC. This translates into CASSQKGASVVGGETQYF.

The chain employs TRBV5-4 and TRBJ1-2, with 7 bases that match TRBD1. CDR3 length: 15 amino acids. The trim removed 2 bases at V and 3 bases at J, leaving 7 bases unmatched. Germline V gives CDR1 SGHNT, CDR2 YYREEE (reference sequence). CDR3 loop: CASSFLDRKHYGYTF. The DNA of the CDR3 is TGTGCCAGCAGCTTCCTGGACAGGAAACACTATGGCTACACCTTC.

The chain links TRBV25-1 to TRBJ2-1, with 8 bases aligning to TRBD2. The junction had 3 bases not matched to a gene; V was cut back by 3 bases and J by 2 bases. Germline V gene data show CDR1 as MGHDK and CDR2 as SYGVNS. The CDR3 has 15 amino acids. In DNA form, the CDR3 reads TGTGCCAGCAGTGATCCGGGGGGGCCCTACAATGAGCAGTTCTTC. Residues: CASSDPGGPYNEQFF.

The chain joins TRBV7-2 to TRBJ1-2; no clear D gene. Germline V gives CDR1 SGHTA, CDR2 FQGNSA. CDR3 size: 12 residues. V was cut by 5 bases and J by 4 bases, with 8 bases left in between. CDR3 in amino acids: CASSVDLYGYTF. The CDR3 nucleotides read TGTGCCAGCAGCGTGGACCTCTATGGCTACACCTTC.

The chain is built from TRBV9 and TRBJ2-3; 9 bases fit TRBD2. The CDR3 sequence is 15 residues long. Losses at the gene ends were 3 bases for V and 2 bases for J; bases not matched to a gene: 4. CDR1 SGDLS and CDR2 YYNGEE come from the germline V gene. In nucleotides, the CDR3 is TGTGCCAGCAGCGCGACTAGCGGCCCCACAGATACGCAGTATTTT. Encoded protein: CASSATSGPTDTQYF.

This sequence joins TRBV10-2 and TRBJ1-2, with TRBD1 as a possible D gene (5 bases). The CDR3 has 13 amino acids. The V end lost 4 bases, the J end lost 4 bases, and 10 bases lay between the germline ends. Germline V gene lookup returns CDR1 WSHSY and CDR2 SAAADI. The CDR3 DNA follows: TGCGCCAGCAGTGTGGGGGATGGCTATGGCTACACCTTC. This translates into CASSVGDGYGYTF.

V usage is TRBV5-1 and J usage is TRBJ2-3; D assignment may be TRBD1 or TRBD2 (5 bases each). Germline V lookup: CDR1 SGHRS, CDR2 YFSETQ. The CDR3 is 16 amino acids. V dropped 0 bases and J dropped 1 base, with 12 bases sitting between them. The CDR3 DNA follows: TGCGCCAGCAGCTTGGCGACAGCGGTTGGCACAGATACGCAGTATTTT. Translating gives CASSLATAVGTDTQYF. Filled out from reference TRBV5-1 and TRBJ2-3, the complete variable domain reads KAGVTQTPRYLIKTRGQQVTLSCSPISGHRSVSWYQQTPGQGLQFLFEYFSETQRNKGNFPGRFSGRQFSNSRSEMNVSTLELGDSALYLCASSLATAVGTDTQYFGPGTRLTVL.

The chain uses TRBV2 and TRBJ1-1; 7 nucleotides match TRBD1. The junction had 5 bases not matched to a gene; V was cut back by 6 bases and J by 4 bases. The germline CDR1 and CDR2 sequences are SNHLY and FYNNEI. The CDR3 runs to 13 residues. Here the CDR3 DNA reads TGTGCCAGCAGAGACAGGGCGGGCACTGAAGCTTTCTTT. This gives the protein CASRDRAGTEAFF.

The chain is built from TRBV27 and TRBJ2-3; 16 nucleotides align to TRBD2. Germline V gene sequence: CDR1 MNHEY, CDR2 SMNVEV (reference sequence). V trimming: 3 bases; J trimming: 2 bases; junction bases outside the gene matches: 2. The CDR3 spans 17 residues. This chain's CDR3 is CASSLGLAGGYTDTQYF. Here the CDR3 DNA reads TGTGCCAGCAGTTTGGGACTAGCGGGAGGGTACACAGATACGCAGTATTTT.

The chain carries TRBV7-9 and TRBJ2-2; D tentatively fits TRBD1 or TRBD2 (5 bases each). Trimming pared 10 bases from V and 7 bases from J, leaving 13 bases between. The CDR3 is 12 residues long. In germline, CDR1 is SEHNR, CDR2 FQNEAQ (reference sequence). DNA for the CDR3: TGTGCCACCAGAGTGGGGGACGGGGAGCTGTTTTTT. This translates into CATRVGDGELFF.

The V gene is TRBV27, the J gene TRBJ2-4; tentatively, D is TRBD1 or TRBD2 (6 bases each). Per germline, CDR1 MNHEY and CDR2 SMNVEV (reference sequence). V lost 5 bases, J lost 9 bases, and 17 bases lay in between. This CDR3 has 14 amino acids. The CDR3 DNA follows: TGTGCCAGCAGTCCGCAAGGGGGGATCGCCATTCAGTACTTC. Amino acids: CASSPQGGIAIQYF.

The chain links TRBV10-3 to TRBJ1-1; D unresolved. The V and J ends lost 6 bases and 2 bases respectively, with 10 bases between them. Germline-derived CDR1 and CDR2 are ENHRY and SYGVKD. The CDR3 contains 13 residues. For the CDR3, the DNA is TGTGCCATCAGAACCCCAGGAAACACTGAAGCTTTCTTT. This codes for CAIRTPGNTEAFF.

The CDR3 DNA sequence: TGTGCCAGCAGTGAAGTAACACAGAGCAATCAGCCCCAGCATTTT. Its protein product is CASSEVTQSNQPQHF. This sequence joins TRBV6-1 and TRBJ1-5; D gene uncertain. The CDR3 sequence is 15 residues long. The V gene's germline CDR1 is MNHNS and CDR2 SASEGT. The V and J ends lost 1 base and 1 base respectively, with 8 bases between them.

CDR3 coding DNA: TGCGCCAGCAGCCAAGGTAGTCCCTACAATGAGCAGTTCTTC. Protein product: CASSQGSPYNEQFF. J is TRBJ2-1 and V is TRBV4-1, with no clear D. The CDR3 length is 14 residues. The V and J ends lost 1 base and 2 bases respectively, with 6 bases between them. CDR1 is MGHRA and CDR2 is YSYEKL in the germline V gene.

The V gene is TRBV5-1, the J gene TRBJ2-7; D is possibly TRBD2 (6 bases). The CDR3 is 15 amino acids. Germline V gene data show CDR1 as SGHRS and CDR2 as YFSETQ. Trimming removed 3 bases at V and 0 bases at J, with 13 bases between. The CDR3 sequence: CASSSLGGVSYEQYF. CDR3 sequence (DNA): TGCGCCAGCAGCTCCCTAGGCGGGGTCTCCTACGAGCAGTACTTC.

This clone was seen more than once but under ten times. The V and J genes are TRBV30 and TRBJ1-2; D is possibly TRBD1 (5 bases). Between the trimmed V and J ends, which lost 4 bases and 5 bases, there was a span of 11 bases. This CDR3 has 12 amino acids. Germline CDR1 reads GTSNPN; CDR2 reads SVGIG (reference sequence). The CDR3 is CAWNQGEYGYTF. CDR3 DNA: TGTGCCTGGAATCAGGGAGAATATGGCTACACCTTC.

J is TRBJ1-5 and V is TRBV2; D is unclear. The length of the CDR3 is 14 residues. V lost 2 bases and J lost 4, with 9 bases in between. CDR1 is SNHLY, CDR2 FYNNEI, per germline. CDR3 bases: TGTGCCAGCAGTGAAACGGGAAAAAATCAGCCCCAGCATTTT. This translates into CASSETGKNQPQHF.